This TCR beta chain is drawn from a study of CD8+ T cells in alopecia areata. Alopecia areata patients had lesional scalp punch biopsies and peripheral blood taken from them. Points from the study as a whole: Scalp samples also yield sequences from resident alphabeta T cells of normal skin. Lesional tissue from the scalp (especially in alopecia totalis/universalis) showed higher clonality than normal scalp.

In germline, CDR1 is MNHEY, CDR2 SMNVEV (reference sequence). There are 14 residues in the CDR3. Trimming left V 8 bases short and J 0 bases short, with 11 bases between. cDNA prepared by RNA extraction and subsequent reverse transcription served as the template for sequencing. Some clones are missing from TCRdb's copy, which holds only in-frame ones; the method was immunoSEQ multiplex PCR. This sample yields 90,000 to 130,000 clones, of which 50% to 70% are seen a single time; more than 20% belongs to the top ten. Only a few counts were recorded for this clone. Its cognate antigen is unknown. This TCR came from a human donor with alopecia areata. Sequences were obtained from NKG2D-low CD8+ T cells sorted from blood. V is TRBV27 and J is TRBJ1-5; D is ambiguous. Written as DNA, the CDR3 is TGTGCCAGCCAAGACGGTTATAGCAATCAGCCCCAGCATTTT. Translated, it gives CASQDGYSNQPQHF.